The source of this TCR beta chain is a study of neurological immune-mediated disorders. V lost 1 base to trimming and J lost 6 bases, with 16 bases between them. Germline V gene lookup returns CDR1 LNHNV and CDR2 YYDKDF (reference sequence). The CDR3 spans 16 residues. General study findings and limits: The study found no CDR3 amino acid sequences shared by expanded clones across subjects, suggesting private repertoires in all groups.

TCRdb itself ran the 5' RACE reads through MiXCR, one entry per CDR3 protein. The sample carries some 57,000 distinct CDR3 sequences, about 3.3% recorded once. This clonotype was recorded many times. Its antigen is unknown. The receptor comes from a woman in her sixties or seventies with multiple sclerosis. The rearrangement joins TRBV15 to TRBJ2-1; D is unclear. Sequenced sample: PBMCs. In nucleotides, the CDR3 is TGTGCCACCAGCAGAGGCGTAGGTAAAAAATCCAATGAGCAGTTCTTC. This codes for CATSRGVGKKSNEQFF.